Shown below are 18 T cell receptor beta chains from a single sample sequenced in a study of blood T cell repertoires in COVID-19. TCRdb's copy holds only in-frame clones and misses some; the assay was immunoSEQ multiplex PCR. The sample has fewer than 200,000 clones, 81% seen once. Sequencing was carried out using PBMCs or T cells enriched from blood (not recorded which). Source of these receptors: a woman aged 40 to 50 with acute COVID-19.

V usage is TRBV6-5 and J usage is TRBJ2-3; TRBD2 matches at 7 bases. V lost 6 bases, J lost 2 bases, and 8 bases stayed unmatched. The CDR3 covers 15 residues. The germline V gene encodes CDR1 MNHEY and CDR2 SVGAGI. The DNA of the CDR3 is TGTGCCAGCAGGGATGGGACTACTAACACAGATACGCAGTATTTT. This translates into CASRDGTTNTDTQYF.

This chain connects TRBV6-1 to TRBJ1-5; 7 positions agree with TRBD1. Germline V gene lookup returns CDR1 MNHNS and CDR2 SASEGT. The trim removed 4 bases at V and 3 bases at J, leaving 12 bases unmatched. CDR3 length equals 17 residues. DNA for the CDR3: TGTGCCAGCAGTGGCGACAGGGCAGGCGGTTACAATCAGCCCCAGCATTTT. This codes for CASSGDRAGGYNQPQHF.

The chain recombines TRBV12-3 or TRBV12-4 with TRBJ1-2; TRBD1 is a possible D gene (6 bases). Trimming took 6 bases from V and 4 from J, leaving 9 bases between them. The CDR3 is made up of 12 amino acids. CDR3 loop: CASSTQGYGYTF. The CDR3 DNA is TGTGCCAGCAGCACACAGGGCTATGGCTACACCTTC.

About this clone itself: Possible read error: a much larger clone is one base away. The same CDR3 can be traced to other DNA sequences in this sample. This chain joins TRBV5-5 and TRBJ2-7; TRBD1 aligns across 7 bases. CDR3 length: 17 amino acids. The junction had 10 bases not matched to a gene; V was cut back by 0 bases and J by 1 base. CDR1 is SGHKS, CDR2 YYEKEE, per germline (reference sequence). CDR3 bases: TGTGCCAGCAGCTTGGGGGGGCCGGGACAGCCTTCCTACGAGCAGTACTTC. It specifies CASSLGGPGQPSYEQYF.

The rearrangement links TRBV5-4 to TRBJ2-6, with TRBD1 matching 7 bases. The V gene end was trimmed by 4 bases and the J gene end by 1 base; junction bases not matched to a gene: 17. Germline loops: CDR1 SGHNT, CDR2 YYREEE (reference sequence). CDR3 length: 20 residues. CDR3 sequence (DNA): TGTGCCAGCAGCCCCCCTCTAGGGGTAGGGGGCAAGTCTGGGGCCAACGTCCTGACTTTC. It is translated as CASSPPLGVGGKSGANVLTF.

The J gene is TRBJ2-3, the V gene TRBV9, with 8 bases aligning to TRBD2. Trimming at V came to 0 bases and at J to 4 bases, leaving 7 bases not matched to a gene. This CDR3 has 16 amino acids. Germline V lookup: CDR1 SGDLS, CDR2 YYNGEE. CDR3 nucleotide sequence: TGTGCCAGCAGCGTAGGTCCGGGAGGGCCCTCAGATACGCAGTATTTT. Protein: CASSVGPGGPSDTQYF. Variable domain in full (rest from reference TRBV9 and TRBJ2-3): DSGVTQTPKHLITATGQRVTLRCSPRSGDLSVYWYQQSLDQGLQFLIQYYNGEERAKGNILERFSAQQFPDLHSELNLSSLELGDSALYFCASSVGPGGPSDTQYFGPGTRLTVL.

The rearrangement links TRBV12-3 or TRBV12-4 to TRBJ2-3; D perhaps matches TRBD2 (6 bases). This CDR3 has 13 residues. V was cut by 5 bases and J by 0 bases, with 6 bases left in between. The CDR3: CASSSGSTDTQYF. The CDR3 DNA sequence: TGTGCCAGCAGTAGCGGGAGCACAGATACGCAGTATTTT.

The table lists this clone with a few counts. This chain links TRBV2 with TRBJ1-1; no clear D. Trimming took 4 bases from V and 4 from J, leaving 7 bases between them. The CDR3 runs to 12 residues. The germline V gene encodes CDR1 SNHLY and CDR2 FYNNEI. In DNA form, the CDR3 reads TGTGCCAGCAGTGGCACAATCACTGAAGCTTTCTTT. It yields the protein CASSGTITEAFF.

The chain couples TRBV10-3 to TRBJ2-6, with D tentatively TRBD1 (6 bases). Germline V lookup: CDR1 ENHRY, CDR2 SYGVKD. The V end lost 4 bases, the J end lost 0 bases, and 13 bases lay between the germline ends. The CDR3 totals 17 residues. CDR3 sequence (DNA): TGTGCCATCAGTGGACAACAGGGCCTCTCTGGGGCCAACGTCCTGACTTTC. It is translated as CAISGQQGLSGANVLTF.

The rearrangement links TRBV18 to TRBJ1-4; D remains unclear. Trimming left V 5 bases short and J 4 bases short, with 8 bases between. The CDR3 extends over 13 amino acids. Germline lookup yields CDR1 KGHSH and CDR2 LQKENI. CDR3 nucleotide sequence: TGTGCCAGCTCAGGAGGGCTTAATGAAAAACTGTTTTTT. Protein sequence: CASSGGLNEKLFF.

The chain is built from TRBV12-3 or TRBV12-4 and TRBJ1-1; no definite D call. Trimming cost V 5 bases and J 10 bases, with 14 bases left between them. The CDR3 spans 12 residues. The CDR3 is CASSPPGVGAFF. CDR3 sequence (DNA): TGTGCCAGCAGTCCCCCCGGGGTCGGAGCTTTCTTT.

The gene calls are TRBV20-1 and TRBJ1-1, with 8 nucleotides matching TRBD1. This CDR3 has 10 residues. Per germline, CDR1 DFQATT and CDR2 SNEGSKA (reference sequence). V shed 5 bases and J 10 bases; nucleotides not matched to a gene: 3. The CDR3 nucleotides are TGCAGTGCTTCAGACAGGGGAGCTTTCTTT. This encodes CSASDRGAFF.

The chain uses TRBV5-1 and TRBJ1-5, with D hard to call. Germline assignment: CDR1 SGHRS and CDR2 YFSETQ. V lost 0 bases and J 4 bases, leaving 5 bases between the germline ends. This CDR3 comprises 13 residues. In DNA form, the CDR3 reads TGCGCCAGCAGCTTGGCCCCAAATCAGCCCCAGCATTTT. It is translated as CASSLAPNQPQHF.

V gene TRBV7-9 combines with J gene TRBJ2-3; 7 bases map to TRBD2. CDR1 is SEHNR, CDR2 FQNEAQ, per germline (reference sequence). J gave up 1 base and V 3 bases, and 4 bases lay outside the gene matches. The length of the CDR3 is 15 residues. CDR3 sequence (DNA): TGTGCCAGCAGCTTGGCGGGAGTGGGCACAGATACGCAGTATTTT. Its protein is CASSLAGVGTDTQYF.

This clone was picked up one time. The genes are TRBV3-1 (or the pseudogene TRBV3-2) and TRBJ2-2; TRBD2 matches 13 bases. The CDR3 loop spans 14 amino acids. Trimming at V came to 6 bases and at J to 5 bases, leaving 0 bases not matched to a gene. The germline CDR1 and CDR2 sequences are LGHDT and YNNKEL (reference sequence). CDR3 sequence (DNA): TGTGCCAGCAGACTAGCGGGAGGGACCGGGGAGCTGTTTTTT. Translation: CASRLAGGTGELFF.

The chain links TRBV6-2 or TRBV6-3 to TRBJ2-1, with TRBD1 matching over 7 bases. The trim removed 2 bases at V and 8 bases at J, leaving 6 bases unmatched. This CDR3 has 14 amino acids. Germline assignment: CDR1 MNHEY and CDR2 SVGEGT. For the CDR3, the DNA is TGTGCCAGCAGTTACGGGACAGAAGGGGATGAGCAGTTCTTC. This gives the protein CASSYGTEGDEQFF.

The rearrangement links TRBV19 to TRBJ1-2, with TRBD1 as a possible D gene (6 bases). The V gene's germline CDR1 is LNHDA and CDR2 SQIVND (reference sequence). V shed 3 bases and J shed 0 bases, with 14 bases lying between them. The CDR3 consists of 16 residues. The CDR3: CASSMFGQPTNYGYTF. For the CDR3, the DNA is TGTGCCAGTAGTATGTTCGGACAGCCTACTAACTATGGCTACACCTTC. Looking up the rest from reference TRBV19 and TRBJ1-2 gives the full variable domain: DGGITQSPKYLFRKEGQNVTLSCEQNLNHDAMYWYRQDPGQGLRLIYYSQIVNDFQKGDIAEGYSVSREKKESFPLTVTSAQKNPTAFYLCASSMFGQPTNYGYTFGSGTRLTVV.

The genes are TRBV24-1 and TRBJ2-2, with 10 nucleotides matching TRBD1. This CDR3 has 13 amino acids. V shed 10 bases, J shed 6 bases, and the junction held 4 bases outside the gene matches. Per germline, CDR1 KGHDR and CDR2 SFDVKD. The CDR3 reads CATRQGASGELFF. The CDR3 bases are TGTGCCACTAGACAGGGGGCGTCCGGGGAGCTGTTTTTT.